This T cell receptor (beta chain) comes out of a study of blood T cell repertoires in COVID-19. Turning to the study itself: From the United States, Italy and Spain came samples of acute and convalescent COVID-19. Sources were T cells, B-cell-depleted T cells, or PBMCs; the material itself was cDNA or gDNA.

Methods used by the authors: From reference gene primer amplification, estimates of nucleated cell counts were derived. This table comes from immunoSEQ multiplex PCR, and its TCRdb copy is limited to in-frame clones, with some not included. V and J calls plus clone size are reproduced from that table; the DNA served to infer D and trimming. The sample carries 200,000 to 250,000 clones, around 80% recorded once. V was clipped by 2 bases and J by 7 bases, with 11 bases between them. CDR3 length: 14 amino acids. Germline lookup yields CDR1 LGHDT and CDR2 YNNKEL (reference sequence). The sequenced material came from peripheral blood. V is TRBV3-1 (or the pseudogene TRBV3-2) and J is TRBJ2-2, with TRBD1 as a possible D gene (7 bases). The TCR comes from a woman aged 70-85 years with acute or convalescent COVID-19. For the CDR3, the DNA is TGTGCCAGCAGCCAAAGGAGGGGGCTCGGGGAGCTGTTTTTT. This codes for CASSQRRGLGELFF.